Below are 20 T cell receptor beta chains sequenced from a single sample in a study of cytomegalovirus exposure and HLA in healthy donors. PCR involved 60 Vbeta and 13 Jbeta primers. The repertoire was sequenced with immunoSEQ multiplex PCR; TCRdb's copy has only in-frame clones and lacks some. Of 140,000 to 150,000 clones listed, about 73% are singletons. The sample comprised PBMCs. The receptor set was obtained from a woman aged 55-69 years in good health and CMV-seropositive.

The rearrangement links TRBV27 to TRBJ1-5; tentative D call: TRBD1 (5 bases). V was clipped by 4 bases and J by 5 bases, with 18 bases between them. Germline CDR1 is MNHEY and CDR2 is SMNVEV (reference sequence). The CDR3 has 16 residues. The CDR3 reads CASSSRGLLRDQPQHF. The DNA for the CDR3 is TGTGCCAGCAGTTCGCGGGGACTACTTAGGGATCAGCCCCAGCATTTT.

The chain recombines TRBV6-5 with TRBJ1-2; TRBD1 might be the D (6 bases). The CDR3 is made up of 13 amino acids. CDR1 and CDR2 from the germline V gene are MNHEY and SVGAGI. The V gene lost 0 bases and the J gene lost 7 bases, with 9 bases spanning the gap. The CDR3, as DNA: TGTGCCAGCAGTTACTCGGGGACACTTGGCTACACCTTC. It specifies CASSYSGTLGYTF.

The V and J genes are TRBV7-3 and TRBJ2-3; possibly TRBD2 for D (5 bases). The CDR3 totals 15 residues. Trimming left V 5 bases short and J 0 bases short, with 12 bases between. Looked up from germline, CDR1 is SGHTA and CDR2 is FQGTGA. CDR3 sequence: CASSPSGPSTDTQYF. CDR3 in DNA: TGTGCCAGCAGCCCCAGCGGACCTAGCACAGATACGCAGTATTTT.

The V call is TRBV6-5, the J call TRBJ1-2; D not resolved. Germline CDR1 and CDR2: MNHEY and SVGAGI. CDR3 size: 14 residues. Trimming removed 2 bases from V and 3 bases from J, with 10 bases in between. CDR3 in DNA: TGTGCCAGCAGTTACCTCGACACCTACTATGGCTACACCTTC. It codes for CASSYLDTYYGYTF.

The chain links TRBV18 to TRBJ2-5; perhaps TRBD1 as D (6 bases). Trimming left V 3 bases short and J 3 bases short, with 11 bases between. The CDR3 is 14 amino acids. Germline-derived CDR1 and CDR2 are KGHSH and LQKENI. The CDR3, as DNA: TGTGCCAGCTCACCCACAGGGTTTGAAGAGACCCAGTACTTC. Translation gives CASSPTGFEETQYF.

This clone has more than one count but fewer than ten. V and J are TRBV19 and TRBJ2-7; D not certain. Looked up from germline, CDR1 is LNHDA and CDR2 is SQIVND (reference sequence). The CDR3 contains 14 residues. The V and J ends lost 3 bases and 0 bases respectively, with 9 bases between them. CDR3 residues: CASSMGPSSYEQYF. The CDR3, as DNA: TGTGCCAGTAGTATGGGCCCCTCCTCCTACGAGCAGTACTTC.

This chain joins TRBV7-9 and TRBJ1-3; D remains ambiguous. V was clipped by 5 bases and J by 0 bases, with 14 bases between them. CDR1 and CDR2 (germline): SEHNR, FQNEAQ (reference sequence). There are 16 residues in the CDR3. This CDR3 reads CASSPDGRSSGNTIYF. In DNA form, the CDR3 reads TGTGCCAGCAGCCCTGACGGCCGGAGCTCTGGAAACACCATATATTTT.

This clone occurred once. CDR3 sequence reads: CASSVAARGETQYF. The CDR3, as DNA: TGTGCCAGCAGCGTAGCTGCCAGGGGAGAGACCCAGTACTTC. The chain has TRBV9 and TRBJ2-5; possibly TRBD1 for D (6 bases). From germline, CDR1 is SGDLS and CDR2 YYNGEE. The V gene lost 0 bases and the J gene lost 4 bases, with 10 bases spanning the gap. This CDR3 is built from 14 residues.

This clone occurred a few times. The J gene is TRBJ1-4, the V gene TRBV7-9; a possible D gene is TRBD1 (5 bases). The CDR3 length is 14 residues. In germline, CDR1 is SEHNR, CDR2 FQNEAQ (reference sequence). V lost 4 bases and J lost 0, with 6 bases in between. The CDR3 bases are TGTGCCAGCAGCTCGGGGGCAACTAATGAAAAACTGTTTTTT. This sequence encodes CASSSGATNEKLFF.

This clone was seen a few times. The gene calls are TRBV6-6 and TRBJ2-5; no firm D call. Germline values: CDR1 MNHNY, CDR2 SVGAGI (reference sequence). The CDR3 contains 12 residues. V lost 2 bases, J lost 5 bases, and 6 bases lay in between. The CDR3 DNA reads TGTGCCAGCAGTTACGTCCGGGAGACCCAGTACTTC. Protein sequence: CASSYVRETQYF.

V gene TRBV20-1 combines with J gene TRBJ1-1; TRBD1 is a possible D gene (6 bases). The CDR3 loop spans 11 amino acids. Germline V lookup: CDR1 DFQATT, CDR2 SNEGSKA (reference sequence). V was trimmed by 6 bases and J by 2 bases, leaving 7 bases between them. The CDR3 coding sequence is TGCAGTGCCAGGGGAAACACTGAAGCTTTCTTT. Protein sequence: CSARGNTEAFF.

V is TRBV5-6 and J is TRBJ2-3; 9 nucleotides align to TRBD1. Germline CDR1 and CDR2: SGHDT and YYEEEE. The CDR3 loop spans 16 amino acids. V was clipped by 4 bases and J by 3 bases; unmatched bases: 9. The CDR3 sequence is CASSTPGTGRTDTQYF. The CDR3 DNA sequence: TGTGCCAGCAGCACCCCCGGGACAGGGCGGACAGATACGCAGTATTTT.

This clone came up a few times. This chain links TRBV19 with TRBJ2-1, with 10 bases that match TRBD2. This CDR3 spans 17 amino acids. The J segment lost 7 bases and the V segment lost 3 bases, leaving 12 bases of the junction unmatched. Germline lookup yields CDR1 LNHDA and CDR2 SQIVND (reference sequence). The CDR3: CASSIGSASGSKNEQFF. CDR3 DNA: TGTGCCAGTAGTATCGGCTCGGCTAGCGGGAGTAAGAATGAGCAGTTCTTC.

V gene TRBV9 combines with J gene TRBJ2-7, with D perhaps TRBD1 (6 bases). Germline V gene sequence: CDR1 SGDLS, CDR2 YYNGEE. This CDR3 has 15 amino acids. V dropped 0 bases and J dropped 0 bases, with 10 bases sitting between them. The DNA for the CDR3 is TGTGCCAGCAGCGTAGGACAGGCGGTCTCCTACGAGCAGTACTTC. Encoded protein: CASSVGQAVSYEQYF.

In DNA form, the CDR3 reads TGTGCCAGCAGTTTAACGGGGGACTATGGCTACACCTTC. It yields the protein CASSLTGDYGYTF. This sequence joins TRBV27 and TRBJ1-2, with TRBD1 as a possible D gene (5 bases). The length of the CDR3 is 13 residues. Germline CDR1 MNHEY, CDR2 SMNVEV (reference sequence). V gave up 2 bases and J gave up 3 bases, with 7 bases separating them.

The V gene is TRBV6-1, the J gene TRBJ1-1; no clear D. V was shortened by 3 bases and J by 4 bases, with 12 bases between the two germline ends. The germline gives CDR1 MNHNS, CDR2 SASEGT. This CDR3 has 14 residues. DNA for the CDR3: TGTGCCAGCAGTGAGTCCGGGATACGCACTGAAGCTTTCTTT. Protein product: CASSESGIRTEAFF.

V usage is TRBV27 and J usage is TRBJ1-1; D is undetermined. Trimming took 7 bases from V and 4 from J, leaving 16 bases between them. Germline CDR1 is MNHEY and CDR2 is SMNVEV (reference sequence). The CDR3 contains 14 residues. The CDR3 sequence is CASKKAELITEAFF. Written as DNA, the CDR3 is TGTGCCAGCAAGAAGGCGGAACTAATCACTGAAGCTTTCTTT.

V gene TRBV29-1 combines with J gene TRBJ2-1, with D unclear. The V and J ends lost 4 bases and 1 base respectively, with 8 bases between them. The germline V gene encodes CDR1 SQVTM and CDR2 ANQGSEA. The CDR3 runs to 13 residues. The CDR3 region has the DNA TGCAGCGTTGCGAGGCCGTCCTACAATGAGCAGTTCTTC. Protein: CSVARPSYNEQFF.

This chain joins TRBV6-1 and TRBJ2-3; 7 nucleotides line up with TRBD2. The V gene end was trimmed by 6 bases and the J gene end by 2 bases; junction bases not matched to a gene: 5. This CDR3 contains 14 residues. CDR1 and CDR2 from the germline V gene are MNHNS and SASEGT. CDR3: CASRRGLDTDTQYF. The CDR3 DNA reads TGTGCCAGCAGGCGGGGGTTAGACACAGATACGCAGTATTTT.

The chain is built from TRBV6-1 and TRBJ1-2, with 7 bases lining up with TRBD1. Germline V gene sequence: CDR1 MNHNS, CDR2 SASEGT. There are 14 residues in the CDR3. Trimming cost V 10 bases and J 2 bases; bases outside gene matches: 10. The CDR3 DNA follows: TGTGCCACCCTCCCCCCGGGACAGAACTATGGCTACACCTTC. Protein: CATLPPGQNYGYTF.